The 27 T cell receptor beta chains below all came from one sample that was sequenced in a study of radiation and T cells in renal cell carcinoma. The protocol was immunoSEQ multiplex PCR, while the TCRdb copy is restricted to in-frame clones and leaves out a portion. The repertoire holds some 70,000 clones, with 82% as singletons. Time point noted: blood 2 weeks post-SBRT. Treatment here: 15 Gy SBRT to primary tumor, nephrectomy 4 weeks later. The sample in question was blood, obtained from a patient whose treatment included radiotherapy and nephrectomy. These receptors were taken from a man in his fifties or sixties with renal cell carcinoma.

The V gene is TRBV23-1, the J gene TRBJ2-7; 11 bases match TRBD2. TRBV23-1 is an open reading frame, and its role is uncertain. V was pared by 8 bases and J by 0 bases, with 6 bases of the junction left unmatched. The CDR3 extends over 15 amino acids. DNA for the CDR3: TGCGCCAGCGGCCGACTAGCGGGGTTCTCCTACGAGCAGTACTTC. This translates into CASGRLAGFSYEQYF.

This clone was found a few times. The gene calls are TRBV28 and TRBJ2-5, with D unresolved. V was pared by 3 bases and J by 2 bases, with 10 bases between. Germline-derived CDR1 and CDR2 are MDHEN and SYDVKM. The CDR3 is 14 residues long. CDR3 amino acids: CASSFAEQQETQYF. CDR3 coding DNA: TGTGCCAGCAGTTTCGCCGAGCAACAAGAGACCCAGTACTTC.

The chain couples TRBV5-1 to TRBJ2-2; D is undetermined. This CDR3 comprises 16 residues. V gave up 0 bases and J gave up 0 bases, with 9 bases separating them. In germline, CDR1 is SGHRS, CDR2 YFSETQ. The CDR3 DNA follows: TGCGCCAGCAGCTTGGGGGGTAACACGAACACCGGGGAGCTGTTTTTT. It codes for CASSLGGNTNTGELFF.

This clone was counted between two and nine times. The J gene is TRBJ1-1, the V gene TRBV6-5, with D perhaps TRBD1 (6 bases). Germline V gene data show CDR1 as MNHEY and CDR2 as SVGAGI. There are 14 residues in the CDR3. Trimming pared 4 bases from V and 5 bases from J, leaving 14 bases between. CDR3 nucleotide sequence: TGTGCCAGCAGTTCGCAGGACGGGACAACTGAAGCTTTCTTT. Amino acid sequence: CASSSQDGTTEAFF.

This clone appeared a single time. The rearrangement joins TRBV5-6 to TRBJ1-3; weak D call: TRBD1 (6 bases). The CDR3 is 15 amino acids. V lost 3 bases, J lost 0 bases, and 10 bases lay in between. Germline lookup yields CDR1 SGHDT and CDR2 YYEEEE. CDR3 sequence (DNA): TGTGCCAGCAGCTGGGACAAAGGCTCTGGAAACACCATATATTTT. Protein: CASSWDKGSGNTIYF.

The CDR3 DNA is TGCGCCAGCAGCCAAGATCCTGATAGCGGGAACCTAAGGAGCTCCTACGAGCAGTACTTC. The encoded protein is CASSQDPDSGNLRSSYEQYF. The chain has TRBV4-1 and TRBJ2-7, with 8 bases that match TRBD2. CDR3 length: 20 amino acids. Germline V gives CDR1 MGHRA, CDR2 YSYEKL. The ends lost 0 bases at V and 0 bases at J; junction bases unmatched: 16.

The V gene is TRBV20-1, the J gene TRBJ1-1; D is unresolved. The germline gives CDR1 DFQATT, CDR2 SNEGSKA (reference sequence). The CDR3 length is 10 residues. The V and J ends lost 6 bases and 5 bases respectively, with 7 bases between them. The CDR3 is CSALATEAFF. Here the CDR3 DNA reads TGCAGTGCATTAGCAACTGAAGCTTTCTTT.

The V and J genes are TRBV2 and TRBJ2-5, with TRBD2 identical over 10 bases. V was clipped by 9 bases and J by 1 base; unmatched bases: 5. The CDR3 extends over 14 amino acids. The germline CDR1 and CDR2 sequences are SNHLY and FYNNEI. DNA for the CDR3: TGTGCCAGTAAGCGGGAGGGTGGCCAAGAGACCCAGTACTTC. This translates into CASKREGGQETQYF.

This clone appeared once. V is TRBV21-1 and J is TRBJ2-7; TRBD2, the D gene given by the table, was not confirmed from the DNA. TRBV21-1 is flagged as a pseudogene. This CDR3 is built from 14 residues. The CDR3 coding sequence is TGTGCCAGCAGCCCGCTAGCGGGGCCCTACGAGCAGTACTTC. Protein: CASSPLAGPYEQYF.

V and J are TRBV27 and TRBJ2-1; D uncertain. With 3 bases removed from V and 0 bases from J, the gap between germline ends came to 15 bases. This CDR3 contains 17 residues. Germline lookup yields CDR1 MNHEY and CDR2 SMNVEV (reference sequence). The CDR3 DNA reads TGTGCCAGCAGTTTCAGGTGGGCCACTCACTCCTACAATGAGCAGTTCTTC. It encodes CASSFRWATHSYNEQFF.

This chain joins TRBV6-5 and TRBJ2-2; 10 nucleotides match TRBD1. J gave up 4 bases and V 2 bases, and 4 bases lay outside the gene matches. The CDR3 runs to 16 residues. CDR1 and CDR2 (germline): MNHEY, SVGAGI. CDR3 region: CASSYLGTGATGELFF. In DNA, the CDR3 is TGTGCCAGCAGTTACCTAGGGACAGGGGCCACCGGGGAGCTGTTTTTT.

The V call is TRBV7-6, the J call TRBJ2-1; D is tentatively TRBD1 or TRBD2 (5 bases each). CDR3 length equals 17 residues. Trimming stripped 1 base from V and 6 bases from J, with 19 bases between. CDR1 is SGHVS, CDR2 FNYEAQ, per germline. CDR3 nucleotide sequence: TGTGCCAGCAGCTTAGTTGTGGGACGCCTGGGGAGCAATGAGCAGTTCTTC. Protein product: CASSLVVGRLGSNEQFF.

The gene calls are TRBV27 and TRBJ2-2, with 14 nucleotides matching TRBD2. This CDR3 comprises 16 residues. CDR1 and CDR2 from the germline V gene are MNHEY and SMNVEV (reference sequence). V was clipped by 3 bases and J by 7 bases; unmatched bases: 4. In DNA, the CDR3 is TGTGCCAGCAGTTTCGGACTAGCGGGAGGAAGCGGGGAGCTGTTTTTT. Translated, it gives CASSFGLAGGSGELFF.

The genes are TRBV12-2 and TRBJ2-3. TRBV12-2 corresponds to a pseudogene. There are 14 residues in the CDR3. CDR3 sequence reads: CASRLAGGTDTQYF. For the CDR3, the DNA is TGTGCAAGTCGCTTAGCGGGGGGCACAGATACGCAGTATTTT.

This clone was counted between two and nine times. The V call is TRBV2, the J call TRBJ2-1; 14 bases map to TRBD2. The germline V gene encodes CDR1 SNHLY and CDR2 FYNNEI. Germline trimming cut 5 bases from V and 10 bases from J; bases unmatched to any gene: 4. The CDR3 extends over 14 amino acids. CDR3 DNA sequence: TGTGCCAGCAGTCGGACTAGCGGGAGGTCCGAGCAGTTCTTC. Amino acid sequence: CASSRTSGRSEQFF.

The genes are TRBV10-1 and TRBJ2-2; 12 bases fit TRBD2. V lost 10 bases and J lost 2; bases outside the gene matches: 5. CDR3 length: 15 residues. The germline V gene encodes CDR1 WNHNN and CDR2 SYGVQD (reference sequence). CDR3 in amino acids: CANGLAGTNTGELFF. The CDR3 coding sequence is TGCGCCAACGGACTAGCGGGAACTAACACCGGGGAGCTGTTTTTT.

The rearrangement uses TRBV19 and TRBJ1-5; D is perhaps TRBD1 (5 bases). Trimming took 5 bases from V and 0 from J, leaving 11 bases between them. Germline CDR1 LNHDA, CDR2 SQIVND (reference sequence). The length of the CDR3 is 15 residues. In DNA, the CDR3 is TGTGCCAGTAGTTCCCAGGGTAATAGCAATCAGCCCCAGCATTTT. Residues: CASSSQGNSNQPQHF.

The chain links TRBV4-3 to TRBJ2-3, with D perhaps TRBD2 (6 bases). Germline values: CDR1 LGHNA, CDR2 YSLEER. The CDR3 sequence is 16 residues long. Trimming took off 0 bases at V and 1 base at J, with 11 bases between the two ends. The CDR3 loop is CASSQDGGLGTDTQYF. Here the CDR3 DNA reads TGCGCCAGCAGCCAAGATGGGGGGTTGGGCACAGATACGCAGTATTTT.

This clone was seen just once. The chain has TRBV6-5 and TRBJ2-7; the match to TRBD2 covers 7 bases. This CDR3 spans 15 amino acids. CDR1 and CDR2 (germline): MNHEY, SVGAGI. V trimming: 5 bases; J trimming: 4 bases; junction bases outside the gene matches: 11. The CDR3 is CASSPQRGRFYEQYF. CDR3 nucleotide sequence: TGTGCCAGCAGTCCACAGCGGGGACGGTTTTACGAGCAGTACTTC.

The chain recombines TRBV2 with TRBJ2-7; D perhaps matches TRBD1 (6 bases). Germline-derived CDR1 and CDR2 are SNHLY and FYNNEI. The CDR3 spans 14 residues. V was pared by 2 bases and J by 0 bases, with 8 bases between. For the CDR3, the DNA is TGTGCCAGCAGTGAATGGGACAACTCCTACGAGCAGTACTTC. Its protein product is CASSEWDNSYEQYF.

CDR3 DNA: TGTGCCAGCAGCTTAGACGTACGCTACAATCAGCCCCAGCATTTT. This gives the protein CASSLDVRYNQPQHF. The chain uses TRBV7-2 and TRBJ1-5, with D unresolved. CDR3 length: 15 amino acids. The V end was cut by 1 base, the J end by 3 bases, with 10 bases between. From germline, CDR1 is SGHTA and CDR2 FQGNSA.

This chain joins TRBV2 and TRBJ1-6, with D tentatively TRBD1 (6 bases). The CDR3 totals 15 residues. V was shortened by 2 bases and J by 8 bases, with 13 bases between the two germline ends. Germline CDR1 SNHLY, CDR2 FYNNEI. The DNA for the CDR3 is TGTGCCAGCAGTGAACAGACAGGCGTCTATTCACCCCTCCACTTT. Translating gives CASSEQTGVYSPLHF.

CDR3 sequence reads: CASRQTGGAGFVTNEKLFF. The CDR3 nucleotides are TGTGCCAGCAGACAGACAGGGGGCGCGGGGTTCGTAACTAATGAAAAACTGTTTTTT. This rearrangement joins TRBV28 to TRBJ1-4; the match to TRBD1 covers 10 bases. J gave up 1 base and V 6 bases, and 14 bases lay outside the gene matches. The CDR3 is 19 residues long. Germline V gene sequence: CDR1 MDHEN, CDR2 SYDVKM.

This clone was recorded only once. V and J are TRBV12-5 and TRBJ2-1, with D possibly being TRBD1 (6 bases). The CDR3 is made up of 16 amino acids. Trimming took 6 bases from V and 0 from J, leaving 15 bases between them. Germline V gene lookup returns CDR1 LGHNT and CDR2 FRNRAP. The CDR3 reads CASGLTGQSSYNEQFF. CDR3 nucleotides: TGTGCTAGTGGGCTCACTGGACAGTCCTCCTACAATGAGCAGTTCTTC.

This clone was seen a single time. V usage is TRBV28 and J usage is TRBJ2-5, with D perhaps matching TRBD2 (6 bases). The germline V and J ends were trimmed by 7 bases and 5 bases, with 20 bases remaining between them. The length of the CDR3 is 15 residues. Germline V lookup: CDR1 MDHEN, CDR2 SYDVKM. The CDR3 bases are TGTGCCAGCATGCCGCAGCGGGCTTACGGGGAGACCCAGTACTTC. It specifies CASMPQRAYGETQYF.

V and J are TRBV21-1 and TRBJ2-2; TRBD2 is the table's D call, not checked against the DNA. TRBV21-1 is classified as a pseudogene. There are 18 residues in the CDR3. The CDR3, as DNA: TGTGCCAGCAGCAAAGATAGCCTAGCGGGGAGGAACACCGGGGAGCTGTTTTTT. Translated: CASSKDSLAGRNTGELFF.

The chain joins TRBV5-4 to TRBJ2-5, with 7 nucleotides matching TRBD1. Germline V CDR1 and CDR2: SGHNT, YYREEE (reference sequence). V was pared by 4 bases and J by 1 base, with 1 base of the junction left unmatched. This CDR3 spans 13 amino acids. In DNA, the CDR3 is TGTGCCAGCAGCCGGGACAGCCAAGAGACCCAGTACTTC. This sequence encodes CASSRDSQETQYF. The whole variable domain, filled in from reference TRBV5-4 and TRBJ2-5, reads ETGVTQSPTHLIKTRGQQVTLRCSSQSGHNTVSWYQQALGQGPQFIFQYYREEENGRGNFPPRFSGLQFPNYSSELNVNALELDDSALYLCASSRDSQETQYFGPGTRLLVL.